A single sample gave rise to the 13 T cell receptor beta chains below, sequenced in a study of regulatory T cells in long-lasting Graves disease. Specified time point: newly diagnosed GD, antithyroid drugs for less than 3 months. PBMC-extracted RNA yielded the TCR library. The authors built TCR beta libraries using iRepertoire HTBI primers and Arm-PCR of CDR3 regions. TCRdb re-derived calls from the multiplex PCR reads in MiXCR, one entry per CDR3 protein. The table includes 530,000 or so distinct CDR3 sequences, roughly a sixth detected once. These data are also associated with another study on T cells in Graves' hyperthyroidism and ophthalmopathy.

The sequences come from peripheral blood mononuclear cells (PBMCs), collected at new diagnosis, from a patient treated with antithyroid drugs. The source is a man aged 18 to 30 with Graves disease.

This clonotype came up a few times. V gene TRBV3-1 combines with J gene TRBJ2-5; 11 nucleotides line up with TRBD2. Germline V gives CDR1 LGHDT, CDR2 YNNKEL (reference sequence). The CDR3 is 16 residues long. V lost 1 base, J lost 4 bases, and 5 bases stayed unmatched. The CDR3 nucleotides read TGTGCCAGCAGCCAAGCAGGTCTAGCGGGGGGAGAGACCCAGTACTTC. This encodes CASSQAGLAGGETQYF.

This clonotype was observed many times. CDR3 DNA sequence: TGTGCCAGCGTGTGGGGGCGGGAAACTGAAGCTTTCTTT. This gives the protein CASVWGRETEAFF. V usage is TRBV2 and J usage is TRBJ1-1, with D perhaps TRBD1 (6 bases). Germline V gene data show CDR1 as SNHLY and CDR2 as FYNNEI. V lost 8 bases and J 5 bases, leaving 15 bases between the germline ends. This CDR3 is 13 amino acids long.

The CDR3 here is CASSATGQDYEQYF. DNA of the CDR3: TGTGCCAGTAGTGCGACAGGCCAAGACTACGAGCAGTACTTC. The V call is TRBV19, the J call TRBJ2-7; tentatively, D is TRBD1 (6 bases). The CDR3 has 14 residues. The V gene lost 5 bases and the J gene lost 3 bases, with 14 bases spanning the gap. Germline loops: CDR1 LNHDA, CDR2 SQIVND (reference sequence).

This clonotype was seen many times. The chain is built from TRBV5-1 and TRBJ2-3; 13 positions agree with TRBD2. The V gene end was trimmed by 5 bases and the J gene end by 6 bases; junction bases not matched to a gene: 9. The CDR3 is 16 residues long. The germline gives CDR1 SGHRS, CDR2 YFSETQ. The CDR3 reads CASSPRTSGSGDTQYF. The CDR3 coding sequence is TGCGCCAGCAGTCCCCGGACTAGCGGGAGTGGTGATACGCAGTATTTT.

The genes are TRBV2 and TRBJ2-1; 12 nucleotides agree with TRBD2. CDR1 and CDR2 (germline): SNHLY, FYNNEI. V shed 7 bases and J 5 bases; nucleotides not matched to a gene: 9. The CDR3 is 16 residues long. The CDR3 DNA reads TGTGCCAGCAAGAGGACTAGCGGGATCGGCAACAATGAGCAGTTCTTC. This translates into CASKRTSGIGNNEQFF.

The chain recombines TRBV7-9 with TRBJ2-1, with TRBD2 matching over 10 bases. This CDR3 contains 16 residues. The germline V gene encodes CDR1 SEHNR and CDR2 FQNEAQ (reference sequence). V lost 3 bases, J lost 6 bases, and 8 bases stayed unmatched. In DNA, the CDR3 is TGTGCCAGCAGCTTGCCTAGCGGGAGCTTGGGCAATGAGCAGTTCTTC. Translating gives CASSLPSGSLGNEQFF.

The V call is TRBV18, the J call TRBJ2-3; 12 nucleotides line up with TRBD2. V trimming: 4 bases; J trimming: 5 bases; junction bases outside the gene matches: 7. The CDR3 totals 16 residues. Germline V CDR1 and CDR2: KGHSH, LQKENI. The CDR3 loop reads CASSRSSGRAGDTQYF. The CDR3 nucleotides read TGTGCCAGCTCACGATCTAGCGGGAGGGCTGGAGATACGCAGTATTTT.

This clonotype was detected a few times. CDR3 coding DNA: TGTGCCAGTAGTATAGATAAACCGTTCGCCTCCTACAATGAGCAGTTCTTC. It encodes CASSIDKPFASYNEQFF. The chain recombines TRBV19 with TRBJ2-1; no clear D gene. Trimming removed 0 bases from V and 0 bases from J, with 12 bases in between. This CDR3 is built from 17 residues. Germline V gene data show CDR1 as LNHDA and CDR2 as SQIVND (reference sequence).

Ten or more counts support this clonotype. The V gene is TRBV7-9, the J gene TRBJ2-5, with TRBD1 as a possible D gene (6 bases). Germline CDR1 is SEHNR and CDR2 is FQNEAQ (reference sequence). Trimming took off 2 bases at V and 2 bases at J, with 12 bases between the two ends. CDR3 length equals 15 residues. CDR3 nucleotide sequence: TGTGCCAGCAGCTTACCGACAGGCCAACAAGAGACCCAGTACTTC. Amino acids: CASSLPTGQQETQYF.

The gene calls are TRBV18 and TRBJ1-1; a weak D match, TRBD1 (6 bases). Germline-derived CDR1 and CDR2 are KGHSH and LQKENI. The V gene lost 4 bases and the J gene lost 6 bases, with 12 bases spanning the gap. The CDR3 contains 13 residues. The CDR3 nucleotides read TGTGCCAGCTCACTACAGGGTGGGCCTGAAGCTTTCTTT. It yields the protein CASSLQGGPEAFF. The full variable domain, its missing parts supplied by reference TRBV18 and TRBJ1-1, is NAGVMQNPRHLVRRRGQEARLRCSPMKGHSHVYWYRQLPEEGLKFMVYLQKENIIDESGMPKERFSAEFPKEGPSILRIQQVVRGDSAAYFCASSLQGGPEAFFGQGTRLTVV.

This clonotype appeared once. At one end, the junction sequence differs from germline, possibly due to a read error. The V gene is TRBV10-1, the J gene TRBJ1-5; D remains ambiguous. Germline V gives CDR1 WNHNN, CDR2 SYGVQD (reference sequence). The length of the CDR3 is 14 residues. The CDR3 protein is CASSESGSHQPQHF. DNA of the CDR3: TGCGCCAGCAGCGAGTCGGGGTCGCACCAGCCCCAGCATTTT.

This clonotype was seen many times. The genes are TRBV20-1 and TRBJ1-1; D unclear. The ends were cut back, 4 bases at V and 4 bases at J, with 7 bases in the middle. Per germline, CDR1 DFQATT and CDR2 SNEGSKA (reference sequence). The length of the CDR3 is 11 residues. CDR3 coding DNA: TGCAGTGCTAAAGGTCCCACTGAAGCTTTCTTT. It specifies CSAKGPTEAFF.

This clonotype was seen many times. This chain uses TRBV11-2 with TRBJ2-1; TRBD2 aligns across 7 bases. The V segment lost 5 bases and the J segment 4 bases; nucleotides outside the gene matches: 11. Germline CDR1 reads SGHAT; CDR2 reads FQNNGV. The CDR3 contains 16 residues. The CDR3 sequence: CASSRQTSPLYNEQFF. The CDR3 DNA reads TGTGCCAGCAGCCGACAGACTAGCCCATTGTACAATGAGCAGTTCTTC.